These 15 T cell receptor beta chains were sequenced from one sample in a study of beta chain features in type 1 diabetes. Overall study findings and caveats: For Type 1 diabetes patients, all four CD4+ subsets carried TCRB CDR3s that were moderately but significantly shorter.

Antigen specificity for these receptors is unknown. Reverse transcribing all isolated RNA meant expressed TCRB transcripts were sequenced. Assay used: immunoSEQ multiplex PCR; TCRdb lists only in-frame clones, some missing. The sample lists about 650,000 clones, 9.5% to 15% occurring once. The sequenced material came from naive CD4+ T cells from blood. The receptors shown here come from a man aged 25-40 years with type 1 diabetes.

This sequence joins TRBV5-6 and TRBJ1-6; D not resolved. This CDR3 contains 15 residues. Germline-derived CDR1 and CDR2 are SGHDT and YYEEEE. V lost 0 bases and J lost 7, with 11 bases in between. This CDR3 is CASSLGEGFNSPLHF. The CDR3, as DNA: TGTGCCAGCAGCTTGGGGGAGGGCTTCAATTCACCCCTCCACTTT.

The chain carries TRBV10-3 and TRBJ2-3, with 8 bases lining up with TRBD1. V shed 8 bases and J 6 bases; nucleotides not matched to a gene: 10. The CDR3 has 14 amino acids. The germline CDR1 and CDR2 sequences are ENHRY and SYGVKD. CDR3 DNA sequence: TGTGCCATCTCAGGGGGCCTCCTGTCGGATACGCAGTATTTT. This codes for CAISGGLLSDTQYF.

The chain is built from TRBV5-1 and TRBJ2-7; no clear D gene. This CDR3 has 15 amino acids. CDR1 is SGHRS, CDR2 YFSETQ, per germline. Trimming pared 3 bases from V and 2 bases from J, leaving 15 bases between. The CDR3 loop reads CASSSLGQQTYEQYF. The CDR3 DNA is TGCGCCAGCAGCTCGTTGGGCCAGCAAACCTACGAGCAGTACTTC.

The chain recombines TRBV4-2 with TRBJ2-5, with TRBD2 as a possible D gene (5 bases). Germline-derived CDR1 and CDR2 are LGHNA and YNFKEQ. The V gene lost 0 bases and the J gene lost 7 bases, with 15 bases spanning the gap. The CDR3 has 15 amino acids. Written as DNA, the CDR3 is TGTGCCAGCAGCCAAGACGGAGCGGTTTGGGGGACCCAGTACTTC. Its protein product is CASSQDGAVWGTQYF.

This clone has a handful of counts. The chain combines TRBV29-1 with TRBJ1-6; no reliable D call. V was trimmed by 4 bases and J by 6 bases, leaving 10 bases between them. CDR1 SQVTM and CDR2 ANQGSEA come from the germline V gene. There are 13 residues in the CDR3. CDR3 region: CSVVVELNSPLHF. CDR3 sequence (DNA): TGCAGCGTTGTTGTTGAACTTAATTCACCCCTCCACTTT.

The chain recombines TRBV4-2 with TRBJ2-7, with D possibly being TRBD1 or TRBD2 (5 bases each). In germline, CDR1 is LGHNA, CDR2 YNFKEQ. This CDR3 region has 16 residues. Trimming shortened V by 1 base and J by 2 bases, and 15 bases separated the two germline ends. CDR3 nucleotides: TGTGCCAGCAGCCAAGTAGGGACCACGGTCCCCTACGAGCAGTACTTC. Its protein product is CASSQVGTTVPYEQYF.

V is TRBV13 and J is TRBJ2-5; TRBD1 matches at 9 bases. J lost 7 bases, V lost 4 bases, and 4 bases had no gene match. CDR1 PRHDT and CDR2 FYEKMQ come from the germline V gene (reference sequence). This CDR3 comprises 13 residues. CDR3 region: CASSSGQGATQYF. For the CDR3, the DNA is TGTGCCAGCAGCTCGGGACAGGGAGCGACCCAGTACTTC.

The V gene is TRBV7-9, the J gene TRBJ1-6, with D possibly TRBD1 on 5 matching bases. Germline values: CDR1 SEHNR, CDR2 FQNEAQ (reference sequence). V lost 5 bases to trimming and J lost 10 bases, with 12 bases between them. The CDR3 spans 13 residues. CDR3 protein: CASSGAGWSPLHF. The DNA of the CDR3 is TGTGCCAGCAGCGGGGCGGGATGGTCACCCCTCCACTTT.

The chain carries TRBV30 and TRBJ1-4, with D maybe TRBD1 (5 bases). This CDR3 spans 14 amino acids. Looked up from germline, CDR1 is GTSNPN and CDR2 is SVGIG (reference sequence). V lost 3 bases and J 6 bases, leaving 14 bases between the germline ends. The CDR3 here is CAWSGRGRDEKLFF. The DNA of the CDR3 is TGTGCCTGGAGCGGGCGGGGGAGAGATGAAAAACTGTTTTTT.

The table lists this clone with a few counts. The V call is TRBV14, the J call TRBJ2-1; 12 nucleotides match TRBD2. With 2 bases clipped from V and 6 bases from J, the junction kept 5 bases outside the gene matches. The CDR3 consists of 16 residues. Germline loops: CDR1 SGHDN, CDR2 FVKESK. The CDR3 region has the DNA TGTGCCAGCAGCCAATGGACTAGCGGGGCGAGCAATGAGCAGTTCTTC. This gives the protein CASSQWTSGASNEQFF.

The CDR3 nucleotides are TGTGCCAGCAGTCTCGTCCCGGGACTGGGAACCAGCTCCTACGAGCAGTACTTC. Protein product: CASSLVPGLGTSSYEQYF. This chain links TRBV2 with TRBJ2-7; TRBD2 might be the D (6 bases). Germline V gives CDR1 SNHLY, CDR2 FYNNEI. The CDR3 has 18 amino acids. The germline V and J ends were trimmed by 5 bases and 0 bases, with 23 bases remaining between them.

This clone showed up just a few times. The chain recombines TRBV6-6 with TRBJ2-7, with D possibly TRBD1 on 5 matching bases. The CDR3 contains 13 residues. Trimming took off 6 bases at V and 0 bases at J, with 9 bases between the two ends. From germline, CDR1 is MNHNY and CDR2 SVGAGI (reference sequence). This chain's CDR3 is CASRQDISYEQYF. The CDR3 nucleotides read TGTGCCAGCAGACAGGACATCTCCTACGAGCAGTACTTC.

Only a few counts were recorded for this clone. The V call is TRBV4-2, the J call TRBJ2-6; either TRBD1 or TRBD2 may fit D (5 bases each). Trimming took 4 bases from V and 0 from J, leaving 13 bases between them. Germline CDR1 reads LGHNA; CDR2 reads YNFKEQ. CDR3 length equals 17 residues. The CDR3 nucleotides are TGTGCCAGCAGCCTTCAGGGACGGATCTCTGGGGCCAACGTCCTGACTTTC. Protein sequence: CASSLQGRISGANVLTF.

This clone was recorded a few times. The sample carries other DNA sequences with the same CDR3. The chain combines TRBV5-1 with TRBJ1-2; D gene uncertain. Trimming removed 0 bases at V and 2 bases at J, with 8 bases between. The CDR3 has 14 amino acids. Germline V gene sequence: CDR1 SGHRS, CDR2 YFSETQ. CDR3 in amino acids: CASSLDPGNYGYTF. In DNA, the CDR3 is TGCGCCAGCAGCTTGGATCCCGGAAACTATGGCTACACCTTC.

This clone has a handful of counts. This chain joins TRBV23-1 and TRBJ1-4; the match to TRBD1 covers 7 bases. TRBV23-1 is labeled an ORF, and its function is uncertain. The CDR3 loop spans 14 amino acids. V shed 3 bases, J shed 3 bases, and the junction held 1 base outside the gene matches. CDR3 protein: CASSHTGANEKLFF. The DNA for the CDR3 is TGCGCCAGCAGTCATACAGGGGCTAATGAAAAACTGTTTTTT.